The source of this T cell receptor (beta chain) is a study of control samples from healthy donors and cancer patients. Assay: immunoSEQ multiplex PCR; the TCRdb copy retains only in-frame clones and omits some. The sample holds 150,000 to 200,000 clones, roughly 89% seen once. The junction had 9 bases not matched to a gene; V was cut back by 4 bases and J by 1 base. This CDR3 comprises 18 residues. The germline V gene has CDR1 SGHTA and CDR2 FQGNSA. The sequenced sample consisted of blood. The V gene is TRBV7-2, the J gene TRBJ2-3; 12 positions match TRBD2. This TCR came from a woman between 45 and 60 years old in good health. CDR3 protein: CASSSTSGGLWGTDTQYF. CDR3 in DNA: TGTGCCAGCAGCTCGACTAGCGGGGGCCTGTGGGGCACAGATACGCAGTATTTT.